A selection of T cell receptor beta chains follows, all from one sample in a study of Graves' ophthalmopathy and Graves' hyperthyroidism. Each CDR3 protein is one row after TCRdb ran MiXCR on the multiplex PCR reads. The sample carries about 1.2 million distinct CDR3 sequences, 35% to 40% recorded once. The material sequenced was peripheral blood or thyroid tissue (not recorded which). The receptors shown here come from an adult man with Graves' hyperthyroidism. The CDR3 runs from the conserved cysteine through the conserved F or W. Fields, in order: D gene, clone size, V gene, J gene, CDR3 protein, CDR3 DNA. D genes are given only for firm matches. Clone sizes are given selectively: once, few, many, or a class where the clone is expanded.

>TRBD1|-|TRBV19|TRBJ1-5
CASRKNGGTGVSQPQHF
TGTGCCAGTAGAAAGAACGGTGGGACAGGGGTGAGCCAGCCCCAGCATTTT
>TRBD1|few|TRBV7-6|TRBJ1-1
CASSLMPLGQSMNTEAFF
TGTGCCAGCAGCTTGATGCCCCTGGGACAGTCAATGAACACTGAAGCTTTCTTT
>TRBD1|-|TRBV24-1|TRBJ2-5
CATEGTTGGMETQYF
TGTGCCACCGAGGGAACCACAGGGGGCATGGAGACCCAGTACTTC
>TRBD1|-|TRBV30|TRBJ1-5
CAWSGRQGASQPQHF
TGTGCCTGGAGTGGAAGACAGGGGGCCAGTCAGCCCCAGCATTTT
>TRBD1|few|TRBV27|TRBJ1-6
CASRDRAHSPLHF
TGTGCCAGCAGGGACAGGGCACATTCACCCCTCCACTTT
>-|many|TRBV5-6|TRBJ2-7
CASSPGVAYEQYF
TGTGCCAGCAGCCCGGGGGTCGCCTACGAGCAGTACTTC
>TRBD1|-|TRBV29-1|TRBJ1-1
CSARTGTEAFF
TGCAGCGCCCGGACAGGCACTGAAGCTTTCTTT
>TRBD2|many|TRBV7-8|TRBJ2-5
CASSSRRGGAEETQYF
TGTGCCAGCAGCTCCCGTCGGGGGGGGGCAGAGGAGACCCAGTACTTC
>-|few|TRBV27|TRBJ1-1
CASSLKLGTAPGEAFF
TGTGCCAGCAGTTTGAAACTCGGGACCGCACCAGGTGAAGCTTTCTTT
>-|many|TRBV2|TRBJ2-5
CASSVVETQYF
TGTGCCAGCAGTGTCGTGGAGACCCAGTACTTC
>TRBD2|-|TRBV7-2|TRBJ2-7
CASSWGTKREIEQYF
TGCGCCAGCAGCTGGGGGACTAAGCGGGAGATCGAGCAGTACTTC
>-|-|TRBV20-1|TRBJ1-5
CSAGGLGGNQPQHF
TGCAGTGCTGGAGGACTAGGGGGCAATCAGCCCCAGCATTTT